Listed below are T cell receptor beta chains from one sample, sequenced in a study of control samples from healthy donors and cancer patients. Clones were sequenced by immunoSEQ multiplex PCR, and TCRdb holds only the in-frame ones, with some missing. The sample lists some 130,000 clones; roughly 88% were seen once. Sequenced material: blood. The receptors originated from a man aged 40-49 years in good health. Both conserved end residues are part of each CDR3. D genes are given only for firm matches. A row's size may be missing; if present it is once, few, many or a size class.

J | V | D | size | CDR3 | DNA
TRBJ2-7 | TRBV5-1 | NA | NA | CASSLGGSTYEQYF | TGCGCCAGCAGCTTGGGGGGGTCCACCTACGAGCAGTACTTC
TRBJ2-7 | TRBV14 | NA | NA | CASSQEALGRYEQYF | TGTGCCAGCAGCCAAGAGGCATTAGGGCGCTACGAGCAGTACTTC
TRBJ1-6 | TRBV30 | TRBD1 | NA | CAWKPSLDRVNSPLHF | TGTGCCTGGAAACCCTCCCTTGACAGGGTGAATTCACCCCTCCACTTT
TRBJ2-1 | TRBV5-1 | TRBD2 | once | CASSFLAGEANEQFF | TGCGCCAGCAGCTTCCTAGCGGGGGAGGCCAATGAGCAGTTCTTC
TRBJ1-1 | TRBV28 | NA | NA | CASSFVRGRTEAFF | TGTGCCAGCAGTTTCGTCAGGGGACGGACTGAAGCTTTCTTT
TRBJ2-7 | TRBV9 | TRBD1 | NA | CASSVGGRDRSSSYEQYF | TGTGCCAGCAGCGTAGGAGGTAGGGACAGGTCAAGCTCCTACGAGCAGTACTTC
TRBJ1-2 | TRBV29-1 | TRBD1 | NA | CSVRSDRGGYGYTF | TGCAGCGTTCGCTCGGACAGGGGGGGATATGGCTACACCTTC
TRBJ1-4 | TRBV7-2 | NA | once | CASSFSGKTNEKLFF | TGTGCCAGCAGCTTCTCAGGGAAAACTAATGAAAAACTGTTTTTT
TRBJ1-4 | TRBV7-8 | TRBD1 | NA | CASSLLDRGEKLFF | TGTGCCAGCAGCTTACTGGACAGGGGCGAAAAACTGTTTTTT
TRBJ1-2 | TRBV7-9 | NA | NA | CASSLISRGYTF | TGTGCCAGCAGCCTCATATCTCGTGGCTACACCTTC
TRBJ1-6 | TRBV30 | NA | NA | CAWRPGLSPLHF | TGTGCCTGGAGGCCAGGTCTTTCACCCCTCCACTTT
TRBJ2-7 | TRBV7-9 | TRBD1 | NA | CASSYTGAYEQYF | TGTGCCAGCAGCTATACAGGGGCCTACGAGCAGTACTTC
TRBJ2-3 | TRBV6-5 | NA | once | CASSPQGLPTDTQYF | TGTGCCAGCAGTCCCCAAGGACTGCCCACAGATACGCAGTATTTT
TRBJ1-3 | TRBV4-3 | NA | NA | CASSQESSGNTIYF | TGCGCCAGCAGCCAAGAGAGTTCTGGAAACACTATATATTTT
TRBJ1-2 | TRBV7-2 | NA | NA | CASSPAPGHLYGYTF | TGTGCCAGCAGCCCCGCCCCGGGACACCTCTATGGCTACACCTTC
TRBJ1-3 | TRBV5-4 | NA | NA | CASSLGSFKTGNTIYF | TGTGCCAGCAGCTTGGGCAGCTTCAAAACTGGAAACACCATATATTTT
TRBJ2-2 | TRBV6-6 | TRBD2 | NA | CASSRTSGGSNTGELFF | TGTGCCAGCAGTCGAACTAGCGGGGGATCGAACACCGGGGAGCTGTTTTTT
TRBJ1-6 | TRBV5-5 | TRBD1 | NA | CASSPWTGYNSPLHF | TGTGCCAGCAGCCCTTGGACAGGCTATAATTCACCCCTCCACTTT
TRBJ1-2 | TRBV4-1 | TRBD1 | NA | CASSQGQGANYGYTF | TGCGCCAGCAGCCAAGGACAGGGGGCTAACTATGGCTACACCTTC
TRBJ1-6 | TRBV15 | TRBD1 | NA | CATSEQGADNSPLHF | TGTGCCACCAGCGAACAGGGGGCAGATAATTCACCCCTCCACTTT
TRBJ1-2 | TRBV18 | NA | NA | CASSVSTGLPGYTF | TGTGCCAGCTCAGTGAGCACGGGGCTACCAGGCTACACCTTC
TRBJ1-1 | TRBV7-2 | NA | NA | CASSLDGGLTEAFF | TGTGCCAGCAGCTTAGATGGTGGTTTAACTGAAGCTTTCTTT
TRBJ2-3 | TRBV6-5 | NA | NA | CASSRYIGTDTQYF | TGTGCCAGCAGTCGGTATATCGGCACAGATACGCAGTATTTT
TRBJ2-7 | TRBV19 | TRBD1 | NA | CASTARQGTSYEQYF | TGTGCCAGCACAGCTCGACAGGGAACCTCCTACGAGCAGTACTTC
TRBJ1-1 | TRBV9 | NA | NA | CASSVGGSNTEAFF | TGTGCCAGCAGCGTAGGGGGATCGAACACTGAAGCTTTCTTT
TRBJ2-3 | TRBV7-8 | NA | NA | CASSLARAGYTDTQYF | TGTGCCAGCAGCTTAGCGCGGGCGGGCTACACAGATACGCAGTATTTT
TRBJ2-3 | TRBV11-3 | TRBD1 | once | CASSRDRGRGDTQYF | TGTGCCAGCAGCCGGGACAGGGGGCGGGGAGATACGCAGTATTTT
TRBJ2-7 | TRBV5-1 | TRBD1 | NA | CASSIRQGASNEQYF | TGCGCCAGCAGCATCAGACAGGGGGCTAGCAACGAGCAGTACTTC
TRBJ2-5 | TRBV4-2 | TRBD2 | NA | CASSFRLAGGETQYF | TGTGCCAGCAGCTTCAGACTAGCGGGGGGGGAGACCCAGTACTTC
TRBJ1-6 | TRBV28 | TRBD1 | NA | CASTGQGNSPLHF | TGTGCCAGCACTGGACAGGGTAATTCACCCCTCCACTTT
TRBJ1-6 | TRBV10-2 | NA | NA | CASSETSISYNSPLHF | TGCGCCAGCAGTGAGACAAGTATCTCCTATAATTCACCCCTCCACTTT
TRBJ2-2 | TRBV5-4 | NA | few | CASRPAGTNTGELFF | TGTGCCAGCAGGCCGGCGGGCACGAACACCGGGGAGCTGTTTTTT
TRBJ1-2 | TRBV5-6 | NA | NA | CASSSGAYYGYTF | TGTGCCAGCAGCTCCGGGGCTTACTATGGCTACACCTTC
TRBJ1-2 | TRBV25-1 | NA | NA | CASSEWAGPGYTF | TGTGCCAGCAGTGAATGGGCAGGGCCTGGCTACACCTTC
TRBJ1-5 | TRBV6-1 | NA | NA | CASSEGSDKPQHF | TGTGCCAGCAGTGAAGGTTCCGACAAACCCCAGCATTTT
TRBJ2-7 | TRBV6-5 | NA | NA | CASGRSIYEQYF | TGTGCCAGCGGCCGCAGCATCTACGAGCAGTACTTC
TRBJ2-7 | TRBV29-1 | NA | once | CSAPGEQYF | TGCAGCGCCCCGGGCGAGCAGTACTTC
TRBJ2-7 | TRBV20-1 | TRBD2 | once | CSASVGGGSYEQYF | TGCAGTGCTAGTGTAGGCGGGGGCTCCTACGAGCAGTACTTC
TRBJ2-3 | TRBV6-4 | NA | NA | CASSQSSGTDTQYF | TGTGCCAGCAGTCAATCTAGCGGCACAGATACGCAGTATTTT
TRBJ2-6 | TRBV12-5 | TRBD2 | NA | CASGRATGTSGGVGANVLTF | TGTGCTAGTGGCCGTGCCACTGGGACTAGCGGGGGGGTCGGGGCCAACGTCCTGACTTTC
TRBJ1-1 | TRBV12-3/TRBV12-4 | TRBD1 | NA | CASSWTGGTEAFF | TGTGCCAGCAGTTGGACAGGGGGAACTGAAGCTTTCTTT
TRBJ1-5 | TRBV20-1 | NA | NA | CSASWGWNQPQHF | TGCAGTGCTAGTTGGGGGTGGAATCAGCCCCAGCATTTT
TRBJ1-3 | TRBV9 | TRBD1 | NA | CASSPAGQVLGNTIYF | TGTGCCAGCAGCCCTGCAGGACAGGTCTTAGGAAACACCATATATTTT
TRBJ2-3 | TRBV9 | TRBD1 | NA | CASSTRTGPLTDTQYF | TGTGCCAGCAGCACCCGGACAGGGCCCCTCACAGATACGCAGTATTTT
TRBJ1-4 | TRBV18 | NA | NA | CASSPQGRPVNEKLFF | TGTGCCAGCTCACCACAGGGGCGCCCCGTTAATGAAAAACTGTTTTTT
TRBJ1-5 | TRBV5-1 | NA | NA | CASSLEGVNQPQHF | TGCGCCAGCAGCTTGGAGGGAGTCAATCAGCCCCAGCATTTT
TRBJ1-1 | TRBV4-3 | NA | NA | CASSQDVRPNTEAFF | TGCGCCAGCAGCCAAGATGTTAGACCGAACACTGAAGCTTTCTTT
TRBJ2-2 | TRBV24-1 | NA | NA | CATSDTGGGVGELFF | TGTGCCACCAGTGATACAGGAGGGGGTGTGGGGGAGCTGTTTTTT
TRBJ2-3 | TRBV7-3 | TRBD1 | once | CASAGQGLPTDTQYF | TGTGCCAGCGCGGGACAGGGGCTCCCCACAGATACGCAGTATTTT
TRBJ2-1 | TRBV12-5 | TRBD1 | NA | CASGLSGTGGNNEQFF | TGTGCTAGTGGTTTGTCAGGGACAGGGGGCAACAATGAGCAGTTCTTC
TRBJ1-1 | TRBV5-1 | NA | once | CASSLRGGGTEAFF | TGCGCCAGCAGCTTGAGAGGGGGAGGTACTGAAGCTTTCTTT